Reported below is one TCR beta chain. This sample is part of a study of monozygotic twins with inflammatory bowel disease. TCRdb re-called the 5' RACE reads and gives one entry per CDR3 protein, without DNA. The sample totals approximately 400,000 distinct CDR3 sequences. CDR3 size: 14 residues. Germline values: CDR1 SGDLS, CDR2 YYNGEE. The receptor was isolated from a human donor with ulcerative colitis or Crohn's disease, or a healthy co-twin of an affected twin (not recorded which). The chain carries TRBV9 and TRBJ1-2; as DNA is missing, the TRBD1 call by TCRdb cannot be tested. The specimen was blood. The chain's CDR3 is CASSVAQGFLGYTF.